The rows below give T cell receptor beta chains drawn from one sample of a study of T-cell memory formation after mild COVID-19. MiXCR was run by TCRdb on the 5' RACE reads, yielding one entry per CDR3 protein. The profile shows 100,000 to 150,000 distinct CDR3 sequences, about a sixth of them singletons. Sequenced material: PBMCs or a T cell subset sorted from them (not recorded which). The source of these receptors is an adult woman who had mild COVID-19 (a few samples of this study predate the infection). Cell type and time point are not known. Each CDR3 is given with its conserved first and last residue. D genes are given only for firm matches. Clone size is stated in some rows and not others, as once, few, many or a class when expanded.

>NA|TRBJ2-1|NA|TRBV7-6
CASSQMIYNEQFF
TGTGCCAGCAGCCAAATGATCTACAATGAGCAGTTCTTC
>NA|TRBJ1-6|once|TRBV7-3
CASSLTPAECQLNSPLHF
TGTGCCAGCAGCTTAACTCCTGCGGAGTGCCAGCTTAATTCACCCCTACACTTT
>NA|TRBJ2-3|few|TRBV7-2
CASSFASYTQYF
TGTGCCAGCAGCTTCGCTAGTTATACGCAGTATTTT
>TRBD1|TRBJ2-7|NA|TRBV7-9
CASSLPGQGIYEQYF
TGTGCCAGCAGCCTTCCGGGACAGGGGATATACGAGCAGTACTTC
>NA|TRBJ2-1|NA|TRBV5-1
CASSLGTVYNEQFF
TGCGCCAGCAGCTTGGGGACAGTTTACAATGAGCAGTTCTTC
>NA|TRBJ2-1|many|TRBV7-9
CASSLVEYSYNEQFF
TGTGCCAGCAGCTTAGTCGAGTACTCCTACAATGAGCAGTTCTTC
>NA|TRBJ1-1|few|TRBV5-1
CASSFRIPGMTEAFF
TGCGCCAGCAGCTTTCGGATACCCGGGATGACTGAAGCTTTCTTT
>NA|TRBJ2-1|NA|TRBV20-1
CSARLRDTTYNEQFF
TGCAGTGCTAGGCTCCGGGACACAACCTACAATGAGCAGTTCTTC
>NA|TRBJ2-7|few|TRBV24-1
CATSDSPSSYEQYF
TGTGCCACCAGTGATTCCCCTAGCTCCTACGAGCAGTACTTC
>TRBD2|TRBJ2-3|few|TRBV7-3
CASSSVGGSTDTQYF
TGTGCCAGTTCAAGCGTTGGCGGGAGTACAGATACGCAGTATTTT
>TRBD2|TRBJ2-1|few|TRBV18
CASSPNPTSGGLKFF
TGTGCCAGCTCACCAAATCCAACTAGCGGGGGGTTGAAGTTCTTC
>TRBD2|TRBJ2-5|few|TRBV2
CASSDPPSGRVKETQYF
TGTGCCAGCAGTGATCCCCCTAGCGGGAGGGTGAAAGAGACCCAGTACTTC
>TRBD2|TRBJ2-2|NA|TRBV15
CATSIEAAGTTGELFF
TGTGCCACCAGCATAGAGGCAGCGGGGACGACCGGGGAGCTGTTTTTT
>NA|TRBJ2-1|NA|TRBV7-9
CASSLHHARDSFNEQFF
TGTGCCAGCAGCTTGCATCATGCCCGGGACTCGTTTAATGAGCAGTTCTTC
>NA|TRBJ2-5|NA|TRBV7-2
CASSLGSGEAPRF
TGTGCCAGCAGCTTGGGTTCCGGGGAAGCACCCCGATTC
>NA|TRBJ1-4|NA|TRBV29-1
CSVSLATNEKLFF
TGCAGCGTTTCGTTGGCAACTAATGAAAAACTGTTTTTT
>TRBD1|TRBJ2-7|few|TRBV12-3/TRBV12-4
CASSFGRGREQYF
TGTGCCAGCAGTTTTGGCAGGGGGCGTGAGCAGTACTTC
>TRBD2|TRBJ2-3|many|TRBV20-1
CSARDLAGGASDTQYF
TGCAGTGCTAGAGATCTGGCGGGGGGGGCCTCAGATACGCAGTATTTT
>TRBD1|TRBJ2-5|NA|TRBV12-3/TRBV12-4
CASSSGLTGGKTQYF
TGTGCCAGCAGTTCGGGTTTGACAGGGGGGAAGACCCAGTACTTC
>NA|TRBJ2-2|NA|TRBV6-6
CASSYSSGGELFF
TGTGCCAGCAGTTACTCATCAGGGGGGGAGCTGTTTTTT
>NA|TRBJ2-3|few|TRBV14
CASSRSGLGSDTQYF
TGTGCCAGCAGCCGGTCGGGACTGGGGAGCGATACGCAGTATTTT
>NA|TRBJ2-1|many|TRBV7-9
CASSLNPLASSYNEQFF
TGTGCCAGCAGCCTAAACCCCCTAGCGAGCTCCTACAATGAGCAGTTCTTC
>TRBD1|TRBJ1-1|NA|TRBV4-3
CASSQDQVPGQGNTEAFF
TGCGCCAGCAGCCAAGATCAGGTCCCGGGACAGGGGAACACTGAAGCTTTCTTT
>TRBD1|TRBJ2-7|NA|TRBV29-1
CSFWTGGEQYF
TGCAGCTTTTGGACAGGGGGCGAGCAGTACTTC
>TRBD1|TRBJ2-7|NA|TRBV5-1
CASSFDRDAYEQYF
TGCGCCAGCAGCTTCGACAGGGACGCCTACGAGCAGTACTTC
>TRBD2|TRBJ2-1|NA|TRBV29-1
CSVHLGTSGTNEQFF
TGCAGCGTCCACCTCGGGACTAGCGGGACCAATGAGCAGTTCTTC
>TRBD1|TRBJ1-1|few|TRBV11-2
CASRGGQAGTEAFF
TGTGCCAGTAGGGGGGGACAGGCGGGGACTGAAGCTTTCTTT
>NA|TRBJ2-2|NA|TRBV5-1
CASSSKGYTGELFF
TGCGCCAGCAGCTCGAAAGGCTACACCGGGGAGCTGTTTTTT
>TRBD1|TRBJ2-7|NA|TRBV29-1
CSVLPGQAYEQYF
TGCAGCGTCCTGCCGGGACAGGCCTACGAGCAGTACTTC